This T cell receptor (beta chain) was retrieved from a study of CD8+CD57+ T cells in acquired aplastic anemia. Study information: Sorted CD4+ and CD8+ cells gave a mean 3.2 ug DNA, range roughly 0.19 to 27.4 ug. General study findings and limits: Some 31 sequences, all CD8+ CDR3, were shared between patients and controls. No significant patient-versus-control difference appeared in CD8+ Simpson's diversity.

According to the study, genomic DNA was the template for TCR beta VDJ and CDR3 profiling. TCRdb re-derived calls from the reads in MiXCR, one entry per CDR3 protein. The sample comprises 130,000 or so distinct CDR3 sequences, under 65% of which are singletons, and about 29% rests with the top ten. Details on this clonotype: Its antigen remains unknown.

CDR3 size: 15 residues. Germline CDR1 ENHRY, CDR2 SYGVKD. Trimming stripped 0 bases from V and 1 base from J, with 9 bases between. Patients sequenced had flow cytometry evidence of CD8+CD57+ cell expansion. Severe acquired aplastic anemia was present in all patients. The TCR comes from a human donor with aplastic anemia. The chain is built from TRBV10-3 and TRBJ1-1, with D uncertain. The source material was sorted CD4+, CD8+, or CD8+CD57+ T cells (not recorded which) from PBMCs. The CDR3 reads CAISESGLGNTEAFF. In DNA, the CDR3 is TGTGCCATCAGTGAGTCAGGGTTAGGGAACACTGAAGCTTTCTTT.